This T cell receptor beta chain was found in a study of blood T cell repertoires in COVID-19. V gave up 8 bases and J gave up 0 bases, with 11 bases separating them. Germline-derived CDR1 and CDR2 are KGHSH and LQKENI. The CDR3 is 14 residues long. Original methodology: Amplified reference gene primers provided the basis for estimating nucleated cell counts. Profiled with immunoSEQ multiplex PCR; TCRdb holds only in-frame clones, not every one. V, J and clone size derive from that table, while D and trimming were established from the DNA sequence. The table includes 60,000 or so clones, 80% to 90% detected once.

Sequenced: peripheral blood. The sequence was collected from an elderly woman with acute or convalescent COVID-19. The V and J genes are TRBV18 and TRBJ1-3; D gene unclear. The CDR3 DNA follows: TGTGCCAGCACTAGACCTACCTCTGGAAACACCATATATTTT. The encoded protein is CASTRPTSGNTIYF.